The 28 T cell receptor beta chains below all came from one sample that was sequenced in a study of blood T cell repertoires in COVID-19. Method: immunoSEQ multiplex PCR; TCRdb's copy keeps in-frame clones and lacks some. The repertoire holds tens of thousands of clones, with roughly 80% as singletons. Sequenced sample: peripheral blood. These receptors were obtained from a human donor in a cohort sampled during active COVID-19.

The CDR3: CASSQDYAGGDEQFF. CDR3 sequence (DNA): TGCGCCAGCAGCCAAGATTACGCGGGAGGTGATGAGCAGTTCTTC. This rearrangement joins TRBV4-3 to TRBJ2-1, with 8 bases matching TRBD2. This CDR3 has 15 residues. After removal of 0 bases from V and 8 bases from J, the junction contained 6 bases not matched to a gene. Germline CDR1 is LGHNA and CDR2 is YSLEER.

This rearrangement joins TRBV7-4 to TRBJ2-7; TRBD1 might be the D (6 bases). CDR3 length: 17 amino acids. Trimming stripped 2 bases from V and 3 bases from J, with 20 bases between. The V gene's germline CDR1 is SGHVT and CDR2 SQSDAQ. In DNA, the CDR3 is TGTGCCAGCAGCTTAAGTCCGTCCTTGCAGGGGATCTACGAGCAGTACTTC. Translating it yields CASSLSPSLQGIYEQYF.

The J gene is TRBJ2-7, the V gene TRBV23-1; tentative D call: TRBD1 (6 bases). TRBV23-1 is labeled an ORF, and its function is uncertain. The CDR3 runs to 16 residues. Trimming shortened V by 3 bases and J by 3 bases, and 18 bases separated the two germline ends. CDR3 sequence: CASSHLQGIIDYEQYF. For the CDR3, the DNA is TGCGCCAGCAGTCATCTACAGGGTATAATCGACTACGAGCAGTACTTC.

This rearrangement joins TRBV10-1 to TRBJ2-7, with TRBD2 identical over 8 bases. V lost 10 bases to trimming and J lost 2 bases; unmatched junction nucleotides: 13. The CDR3 consists of 15 residues. From germline, CDR1 is WNHNN and CDR2 SYGVQD (reference sequence). The CDR3 region is CAISRRLAGTYEQYF. CDR3 nucleotide sequence: TGCGCCATCTCGAGGAGATTAGCGGGGACCTACGAGCAGTACTTC.

This chain connects TRBV18 to TRBJ1-1; maybe TRBD1 (5 bases). The CDR3 has 16 amino acids. The ends were cut back, 4 bases at V and 7 bases at J, with 22 bases in the middle. Germline CDR1 KGHSH, CDR2 LQKENI. The chain's CDR3 is CASSHRNNKGIGEAFF. CDR3 DNA sequence: TGTGCCAGCTCACACCGAAATAACAAGGGGATCGGTGAAGCTTTCTTT.

V gene TRBV27 combines with J gene TRBJ2-1; 10 bases align to TRBD1. The CDR3 loop spans 16 amino acids. Germline V gives CDR1 MNHEY, CDR2 SMNVEV (reference sequence). V lost 5 bases, J lost 2 bases, and 6 bases stayed unmatched. The CDR3 nucleotides read TGTGCCAGCAGTACGACAGGGGGCTTAACCTACAATGAGCAGTTCTTC. This translates into CASSTTGGLTYNEQFF.

This clone occurred once. V usage is TRBV2 and J usage is TRBJ2-7; 7 positions match TRBD2. This CDR3 region has 12 residues. Germline CDR1 SNHLY, CDR2 FYNNEI. After removal of 6 bases from V and 8 bases from J, the junction contained 7 bases not matched to a gene. CDR3 protein: CASRVTSAQQYF. CDR3 nucleotides: TGTGCCAGCAGGGTTACTAGCGCCCAGCAGTACTTC.

This chain uses TRBV28 with TRBJ1-5; perhaps TRBD1 as D (5 bases). V lost 5 bases and J 2 bases, leaving 10 bases between the germline ends. Germline CDR1 and CDR2: MDHEN and SYDVKM. The CDR3 extends over 14 amino acids. DNA for the CDR3: TGTGCCAGCAGTCGGGGGGTTGGCAATCAGCCCCAGCATTTT. Its protein product is CASSRGVGNQPQHF.

This clone was counted only a few times. This chain joins TRBV28 and TRBJ2-7, with unresolved D. This CDR3 has 13 residues. The V and J ends lost 2 bases and 3 bases respectively, with 8 bases between them. The germline CDR1 and CDR2 sequences are MDHEN and SYDVKM. CDR3 in DNA: TGTGCCAGCAGTTTAAACTTAATCTACGAGCAGTACTTC. Translating gives CASSLNLIYEQYF.

This clone has just a few counts. The V call is TRBV3-1 (or the pseudogene TRBV3-2), the J call TRBJ2-7; 10 positions agree with TRBD2. V was clipped by 2 bases and J by 2 bases; unmatched bases: 9. The germline V gene encodes CDR1 LGHDT and CDR2 YNNKEL (reference sequence). This CDR3 is built from 17 residues. The CDR3 region has the DNA TGTGCCAGCAGCCAAAGGGTAGCGGGAGGCACGACCTACGAGCAGTACTTC. Translating it yields CASSQRVAGGTTYEQYF.

The chain has TRBV4-2 and TRBJ2-2, with D possibly TRBD2 on 6 matching bases. The CDR3 covers 15 residues. The V gene's germline CDR1 is LGHNA and CDR2 YNFKEQ. V was trimmed by 0 bases and J by 4 bases, leaving 9 bases between them. This chain's CDR3 is CASSQDPGGTGELFF. CDR3 in DNA: TGTGCCAGCAGCCAAGATCCCGGGGGCACCGGGGAGCTGTTTTTT.

The V call is TRBV7-2, the J call TRBJ2-7; TRBD1 aligns across 9 bases. CDR1 and CDR2 from the germline V gene are SGHTA and FQGNSA. The CDR3 extends over 14 amino acids. After removal of 7 bases from V and 5 bases from J, the junction contained 9 bases not matched to a gene. The CDR3 nucleotides are TGTGCCAGCACCCCCGGGACAGGGTTCGACGAGCAGTACTTC. Its translation: CASTPGTGFDEQYF.

This clone was seen many times. The J gene is TRBJ1-3, the V gene TRBV5-4; D is undetermined. This CDR3 has 14 amino acids. Germline V lookup: CDR1 SGHNT, CDR2 YYREEE (reference sequence). Trimming removed 5 bases from V and 4 bases from J, with 13 bases in between. The CDR3 bases are TGTGCCAGCAGTCCCGAGGGCTCCGGAAACACCATATATTTT. It codes for CASSPEGSGNTIYF.

V gene TRBV29-1 combines with J gene TRBJ2-2; no reliable D call. This CDR3 comprises 11 residues. Germline loops: CDR1 SQVTM, CDR2 ANQGSEA. Trimming stripped 3 bases from V and 5 bases from J, with 4 bases between. The CDR3 reads CSVERTGELFF. CDR3 DNA sequence: TGCAGCGTTGAGAGGACCGGGGAGCTGTTTTTT.

This chain connects TRBV6-2 or TRBV6-3 to TRBJ1-6; no firm D call. The V gene's germline CDR1 is MNHEY and CDR2 SVGEGT. Between the trimmed V and J ends, which lost 5 bases and 6 bases, there was a span of 11 bases. The CDR3 spans 14 residues. CDR3 amino acids: CASSPGYGNSPLHF. CDR3 DNA: TGTGCCAGCAGTCCGGGATACGGTAATTCACCCCTCCACTTT.

The chain combines TRBV24-1 with TRBJ2-5; D may be TRBD2 (5 bases). Germline values: CDR1 KGHDR, CDR2 SFDVKD. V gave up 9 bases and J gave up 5 bases, with 21 bases separating them. The CDR3 has 15 amino acids. CDR3 sequence: CATGETGKRGETQYF. The DNA for the CDR3 is TGTGCCACCGGGGAAACGGGAAAACGAGGGGAGACCCAGTACTTC.

Only one count was recorded for this clone. The J gene is TRBJ2-5, the V gene TRBV19; perhaps TRBD2 as D (5 bases). CDR1 and CDR2 (germline): LNHDA, SQIVND (reference sequence). V lost 3 bases and J 6 bases, leaving 14 bases between the germline ends. The CDR3 spans 14 residues. This CDR3 is CASSIRGYQQTQYF. In nucleotides, the CDR3 is TGTGCCAGTAGTATTAGAGGGTATCAACAGACCCAGTACTTC.

The rearrangement uses TRBV18 and TRBJ1-5, with a weak D call TRBD1 (5 bases). Per germline, CDR1 KGHSH and CDR2 LQKENI. CDR3 length: 16 amino acids. The germline V and J ends were trimmed by 2 bases and 0 bases, with 11 bases remaining between them. CDR3 sequence reads: CASSPNTGNSNQPQHF. The CDR3 DNA reads TGTGCCAGCTCACCAAATACAGGAAATAGCAATCAGCCCCAGCATTTT.

The J gene is TRBJ1-4, the V gene TRBV2, with 7 bases that match TRBD1. Germline CDR1 and CDR2: SNHLY and FYNNEI. V lost 5 bases to trimming and J lost 7 bases; unmatched junction nucleotides: 7. The CDR3 runs to 14 residues. The CDR3 nucleotides read TGTGCCAGCAGTAGAGACAGGGTGGGTGAAAAACTGTTTTTT. This gives the protein CASSRDRVGEKLFF.

The chain carries TRBV11-2 and TRBJ2-5, with TRBD2 matching 7 bases. CDR3 size: 14 residues. From germline, CDR1 is SGHAT and CDR2 FQNNGV. Trimming took 4 bases from V and 3 from J; bases not matched to a gene: 5. CDR3 sequence: CASSSARGEETQYF. The DNA for the CDR3 is TGTGCCAGCAGCTCCGCCCGGGGGGAAGAGACCCAGTACTTC.

The chain uses TRBV9 and TRBJ2-1, with TRBD1 matching over 10 bases. CDR3 size: 17 residues. Per the germline V gene, CDR1 is SGDLS and CDR2 is YYNGEE. J was trimmed by 2 bases and V by 3 bases; bases with no gene match: 8. CDR3 coding DNA: TGTGCCAGCAGCGCCCAAGGGGGGACAGGGGCCTACAATGAGCAGTTCTTC. This gives the protein CASSAQGGTGAYNEQFF.

Worth noting for this clone: In the same sample, other DNA sequences code for this CDR3. This sequence joins TRBV12-5 and TRBJ1-3; 8 nucleotides match TRBD1. The length of the CDR3 is 16 residues. Unmatched junction bases numbered 17, after V lost 6 bases and J lost 10 bases. Germline lookup yields CDR1 LGHNT and CDR2 FRNRAP. In DNA, the CDR3 is TGTGCTAGTGGCCCGGACAGGGTCCGCTCATGGAATACCATATATTTT. It specifies CASGPDRVRSWNTIYF.

This chain joins TRBV6-1 and TRBJ2-4; a possible D gene is TRBD2 (6 bases). This CDR3 is 14 amino acids long. Germline V lookup: CDR1 MNHNS, CDR2 SASEGT. Deletions cut 1 base from V and 10 bases from J, with 14 bases between. Written as DNA, the CDR3 is TGTGCCAGCAGTGAAGGTGGGGGTGGAGGGATTCAGTACTTC. This translates into CASSEGGGGGIQYF.

This clone was counted only a few times. The rearrangement links TRBV2 to TRBJ1-5; 10 positions agree with TRBD1. This CDR3 has 14 amino acids. CDR1 is SNHLY and CDR2 is FYNNEI in the germline V gene. V lost 5 bases to trimming and J lost 6 bases; unmatched junction nucleotides: 4. CDR3 residues: CASSLDRGSQPQHF. The CDR3 DNA follows: TGTGCCAGCAGTCTGGACAGGGGGAGTCAGCCCCAGCATTTT.

This clone was observed a few times. The rearrangement uses TRBV6-2 or TRBV6-3 and TRBJ2-3, with a possible D match to TRBD2 (5 bases). The CDR3 loop spans 16 amino acids. The ends were cut back, 2 bases at V and 2 bases at J, with 14 bases in the middle. The germline CDR1 and CDR2 sequences are MNHEY and SVGEGT. The DNA of the CDR3 is TGTGCCAGCAGTTACGTCGGGGAGTCTACCACAGATACGCAGTATTTT. It encodes CASSYVGESTTDTQYF.

V and J are TRBV7-2 and TRBJ2-7; D unresolved. Trimming pared 3 bases from V and 3 bases from J, leaving 6 bases between. The CDR3 covers 12 residues. Per the germline V gene, CDR1 is SGHTA and CDR2 is FQGNSA. The CDR3 DNA reads TGTGCCAGCAGCTTCGAGGACTACGAGCAGTACTTC. This translates into CASSFEDYEQYF.

The chain couples TRBV4-1 to TRBJ2-2, with TRBD2 matching 8 bases. The germline V gene has CDR1 MGHRA and CDR2 YSYEKL. Trimming took 1 base from V and 8 from J; bases not matched to a gene: 9. The length of the CDR3 is 16 residues. As DNA, the CDR3 is TGCGCCAGCAGCCAAGCTCCGGGAGGGCGATCAGGGGAGCTGTTTTTT. This sequence encodes CASSQAPGGRSGELFF.

V gene TRBV19 combines with J gene TRBJ2-1; 9 nucleotides align to TRBD2. The CDR3 runs to 15 residues. The V segment lost 3 bases and the J segment 7 bases; nucleotides outside the gene matches: 7. Germline V lookup: CDR1 LNHDA, CDR2 SQIVND (reference sequence). The CDR3 reads CASSIASGGTNEQFF. The DNA for the CDR3 is TGTGCCAGTAGTATTGCCAGCGGGGGGACTAATGAGCAGTTCTTC.